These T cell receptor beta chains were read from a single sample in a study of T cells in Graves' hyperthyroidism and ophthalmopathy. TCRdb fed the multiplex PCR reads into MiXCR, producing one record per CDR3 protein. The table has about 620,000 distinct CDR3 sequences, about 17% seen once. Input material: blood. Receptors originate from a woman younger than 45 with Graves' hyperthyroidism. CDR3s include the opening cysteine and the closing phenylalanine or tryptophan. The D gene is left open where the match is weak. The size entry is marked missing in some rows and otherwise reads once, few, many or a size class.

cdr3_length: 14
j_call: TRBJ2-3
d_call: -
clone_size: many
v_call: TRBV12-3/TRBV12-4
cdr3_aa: CASSSDGYTDTQYF
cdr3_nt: TGTGCCAGCAGTTCGGACGGATACACAGATACGCAGTATTTT

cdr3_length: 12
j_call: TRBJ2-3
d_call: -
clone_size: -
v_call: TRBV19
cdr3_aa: CASSDPGNTQYF
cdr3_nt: TGTGCCAGTAGCGATCCGGGAAATACGCAGTATTTT

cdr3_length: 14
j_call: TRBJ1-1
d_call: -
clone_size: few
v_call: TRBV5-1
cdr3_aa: CASSFGPSNTEAFF
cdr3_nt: TGCGCCAGCAGCTTCGGGCCATCGAACACTGAAGCTTTCTTT

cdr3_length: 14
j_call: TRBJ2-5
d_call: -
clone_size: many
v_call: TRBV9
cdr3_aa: CASSVGGSLETQYF
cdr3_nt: TGTGCCAGCAGCGTAGGCGGCAGTTTAGAGACCCAGTACTTC

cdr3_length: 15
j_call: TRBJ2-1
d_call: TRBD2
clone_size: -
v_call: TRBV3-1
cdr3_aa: CASSPTGTSGGEQFF
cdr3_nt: TGTGCCAGCAGCCCCACAGGGACTAGCGGGGGGGAGCAGTTCTTC

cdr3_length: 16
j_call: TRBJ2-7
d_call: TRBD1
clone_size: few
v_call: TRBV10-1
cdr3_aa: CASSDSRDRGSYEQYF
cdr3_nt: TGCGCCAGCAGTGACTCCAGGGACAGGGGATCCTACGAGCAGTACTTC

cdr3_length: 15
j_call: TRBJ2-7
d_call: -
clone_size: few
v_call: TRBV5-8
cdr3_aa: CASRRSRELTYEQYF
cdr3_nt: TGTGCCAGCAGGAGGAGCCGGGAGTTAACCTACGAGCAGTACTTC

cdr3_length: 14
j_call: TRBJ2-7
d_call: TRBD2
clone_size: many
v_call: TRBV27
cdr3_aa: CASTPASGHYEQYF
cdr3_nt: TGTGCCAGCACGCCTGCTAGCGGCCACTACGAGCAGTACTTC

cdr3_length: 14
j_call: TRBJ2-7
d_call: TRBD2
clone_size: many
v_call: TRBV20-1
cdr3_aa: CSAHSGREPYEQYF
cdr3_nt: TGCAGTGCTCATAGCGGGAGAGAGCCCTACGAGCAGTACTTC

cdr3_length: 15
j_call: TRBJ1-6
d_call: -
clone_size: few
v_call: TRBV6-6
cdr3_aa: CASSYSGRNNSPLHF
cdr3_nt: TGTGCCAGCAGTTACTCGGGCAGGAATAATTCACCCCTCCACTTT

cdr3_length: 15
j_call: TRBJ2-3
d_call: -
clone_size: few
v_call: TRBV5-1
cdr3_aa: CASSSRGGHRDTQYF
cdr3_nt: TGCGCCAGCAGCTCCCGCGGGGGCCACAGAGATACGCAGTATTTT

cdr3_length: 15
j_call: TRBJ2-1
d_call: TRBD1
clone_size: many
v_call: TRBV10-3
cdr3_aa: CAITDTDRHYNEQFF
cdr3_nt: TGTGCCATCACCGATACGGACAGGCACTACAATGAGCAGTTCTTC

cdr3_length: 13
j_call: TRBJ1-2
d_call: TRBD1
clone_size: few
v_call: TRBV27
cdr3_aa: CASSFQGGDGYTF
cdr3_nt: TGTGCCAGCAGTTTCCAGGGGGGGGATGGCTACACCTTC

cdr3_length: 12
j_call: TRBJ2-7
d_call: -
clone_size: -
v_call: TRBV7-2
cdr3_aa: CASSRLIDEQYF
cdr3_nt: TGTGCCAGCAGCCGCCTAATTGACGAGCAGTACTTC

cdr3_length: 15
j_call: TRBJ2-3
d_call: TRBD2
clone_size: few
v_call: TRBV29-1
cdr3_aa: CSVQVGGRAADTQYF
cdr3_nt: TGCAGCGTTCAAGTCGGAGGGAGGGCCGCAGATACGCAGTATTTT

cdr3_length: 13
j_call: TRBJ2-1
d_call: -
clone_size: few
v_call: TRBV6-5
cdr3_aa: CASSYGPRNEQFF
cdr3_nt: TGTGCCAGCAGTTACGGCCCCCGGAATGAGCAGTTCTTC

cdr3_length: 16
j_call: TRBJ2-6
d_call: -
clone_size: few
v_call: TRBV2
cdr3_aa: CASSSVQGRPNNVLTF
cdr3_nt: TGTGCCAGCAGTAGCGTACAGGGCCGACCGAACAACGTCCTGACTTTC

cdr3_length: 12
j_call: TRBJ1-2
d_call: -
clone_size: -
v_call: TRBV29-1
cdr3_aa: CSVERERDGYTF
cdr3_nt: TGCAGCGTTGAGAGGGAGCGTGATGGCTACACCTTC

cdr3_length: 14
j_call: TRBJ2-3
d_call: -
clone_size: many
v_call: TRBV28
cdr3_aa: CASSQGGVGDTQYF
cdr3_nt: TGTGCCAGCAGTCAGGGCGGCGTTGGAGATACGCAGTATTTT

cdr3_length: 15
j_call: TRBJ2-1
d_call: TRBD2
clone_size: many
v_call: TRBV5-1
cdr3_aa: CASSLVTSGIREQFF
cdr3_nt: TGCGCCAGCAGCTTGGTGACTAGCGGGATCAGGGAGCAGTTCTTC

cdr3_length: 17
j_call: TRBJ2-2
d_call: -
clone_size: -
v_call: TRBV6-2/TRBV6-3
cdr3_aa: CASSYSEQNLNTGELFF
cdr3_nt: TGTGCCAGCAGTTACTCAGAGCAAAACCTGAACACCGGGGAGCTGTTTTTT

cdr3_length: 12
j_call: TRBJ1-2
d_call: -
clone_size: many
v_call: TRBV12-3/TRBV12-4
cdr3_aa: CASNPGGEGYTF
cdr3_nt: TGTGCCAGCAACCCGGGGGGTGAAGGCTACACCTTC

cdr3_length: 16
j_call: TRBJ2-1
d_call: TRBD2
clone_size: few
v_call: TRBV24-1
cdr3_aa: CATSARTSGRWVEQFF
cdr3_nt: TGTGCCACCAGTGCTCGGACTAGCGGGAGATGGGTTGAGCAGTTCTTC

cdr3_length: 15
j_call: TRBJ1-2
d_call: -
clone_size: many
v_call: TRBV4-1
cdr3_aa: CASSQGTESTRGYTF
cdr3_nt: TGCGCCAGCAGCCAAGGTACGGAGTCGACCCGGGGCTACACCTTC

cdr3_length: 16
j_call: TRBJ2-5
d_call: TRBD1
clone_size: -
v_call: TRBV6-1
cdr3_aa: CASSAQDYRGQETQYF
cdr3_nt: TGTGCCAGCAGTGCCCAAGACTACAGGGGCCAAGAGACCCAGTACTTC

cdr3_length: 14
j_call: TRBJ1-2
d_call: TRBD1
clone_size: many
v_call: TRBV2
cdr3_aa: CASSWDRFFSGYTF
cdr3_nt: TGTGCCAGCAGCTGGGACAGGTTCTTTTCTGGCTACACCTTC

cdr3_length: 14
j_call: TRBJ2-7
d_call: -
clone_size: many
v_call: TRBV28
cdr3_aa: CASSLGRWGYEQYF
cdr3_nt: TGTGCCAGCAGTTTAGGGAGATGGGGGTACGAGCAGTACTTC

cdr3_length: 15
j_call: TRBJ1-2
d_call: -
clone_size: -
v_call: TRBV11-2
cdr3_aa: CASSLHGSSNYGYTF
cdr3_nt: TGTGCCAGCAGCTTACACGGATCTTCTAACTATGGCTACACCTTC

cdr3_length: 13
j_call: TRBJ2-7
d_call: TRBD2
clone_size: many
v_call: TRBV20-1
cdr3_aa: CSARLGGVHEQYF
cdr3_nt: TGCAGTGCTAGATTGGGGGGGGTTCACGAGCAGTACTTC

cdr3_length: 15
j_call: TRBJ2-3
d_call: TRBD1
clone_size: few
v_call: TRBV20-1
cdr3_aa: CSAVHRTGRTDTQYF
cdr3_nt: TGCAGTGCTGTCCATAGGACAGGGCGCACAGATACGCAGTATTTT

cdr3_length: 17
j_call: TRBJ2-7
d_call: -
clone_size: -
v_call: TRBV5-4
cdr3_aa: CASSLAKGAVGRYEQYF
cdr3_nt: TGTGCCAGCAGCTTGGCCAAAGGGGCGGTGGGGCGATACGAGCAGTACTTC

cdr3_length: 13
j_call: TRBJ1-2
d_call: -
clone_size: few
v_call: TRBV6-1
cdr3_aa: CATSLTQFDGYTF
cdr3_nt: TGTGCCACCTCTCTGACCCAATTCGACGGCTACACCTTC

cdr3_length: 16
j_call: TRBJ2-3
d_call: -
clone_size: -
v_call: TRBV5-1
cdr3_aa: CASSLGGERLVDTQYF
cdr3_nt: TGCGCCAGCAGCTTGGGGGGCGAGAGGTTGGTAGATACGCAGTATTTT

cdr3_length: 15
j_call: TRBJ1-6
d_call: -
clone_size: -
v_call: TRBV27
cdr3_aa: CASTPEHPYNSPLHF
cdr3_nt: TGTGCCAGCACCCCCGAACACCCCTATAATTCACCCCTCCACTTT

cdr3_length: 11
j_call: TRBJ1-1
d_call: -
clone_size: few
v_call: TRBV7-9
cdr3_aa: CASSFETEAFF
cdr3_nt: TGTGCCAGCAGCTTCGAGACTGAAGCTTTCTTT

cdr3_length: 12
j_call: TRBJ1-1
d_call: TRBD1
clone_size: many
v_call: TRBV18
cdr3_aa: CASSRQGAEAFF
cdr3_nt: TGTGCCAGCTCACGACAGGGAGCTGAAGCTTTCTTT

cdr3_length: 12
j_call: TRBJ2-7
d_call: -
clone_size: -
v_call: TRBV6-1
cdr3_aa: CASSTFGGEQCF
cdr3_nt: TGTGCCAGCAGTACATTCGGGGGCGAGCAGTGCTTC

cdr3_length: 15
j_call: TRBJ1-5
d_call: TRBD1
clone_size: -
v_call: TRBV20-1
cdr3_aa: CSASNPGGSNQPQHF
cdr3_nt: TGCAGTGCCAGTAATCCAGGGGGCTCAAATCAGCCCCAGCATTTT